Below, 16 T cell receptor beta chains from the same sample are listed, as sequenced in a study of OX40 agonist ivuxolimab in advanced cancers. Library construction relied on the immunoSEQ multiplex PCR assay. TCRdb holds this immuneACCESS table with in-frame rearrangements only. Some clones are missing; in checked studies, unresolved V genes explain under half, and the rest has no known cause. The sample table shows approximately 62,000 clones, and roughly 87% are seen once. The ten top clones hold roughly 5% of the sample. This specimen was CD4+ or CD8+ T cells sorted from blood, taken in a trial of the OX40 agonist ivuxolimab. Every receptor here comes from an adult with an advanced solid tumor such as melanoma, head and neck, liver or kidney cancer.

V is TRBV18 and J is TRBJ1-1; D is unresolved. V gave up 3 bases and J gave up 3 bases, with 11 bases separating them. CDR3 length equals 14 residues. Germline V gives CDR1 KGHSH, CDR2 LQKENI. DNA of the CDR3: TGTGCCAGCTCACCCTTAGGGTTGGACACTGAAGCTTTCTTT. Translating it yields CASSPLGLDTEAFF.

This clone was seen once. The V gene is TRBV6-5, the J gene TRBJ1-2; the D is unclear. The CDR3 has 14 residues. Germline CDR1 is MNHEY and CDR2 is SVGAGI. Deletions cut 5 bases from V and 4 bases from J, with 14 bases between. Here the CDR3 DNA reads TGTGCCAGCAGTGAAAATGATGTGAGCTATGGCTACACCTTC. This encodes CASSENDVSYGYTF.

This chain links TRBV9 with TRBJ2-2; no definite D call. V was trimmed by 0 bases and J by 2 bases, leaving 5 bases between them. Per the germline V gene, CDR1 is SGDLS and CDR2 is YYNGEE. The CDR3 sequence is 14 residues long. This CDR3 is CASSVVSNTGELFF. CDR3 nucleotide sequence: TGTGCCAGCAGCGTAGTGAGCAACACCGGGGAGCTGTTTTTT.

The V and J genes are TRBV5-1 and TRBJ2-2; either TRBD1 or TRBD2 may fit D (5 bases each). Trimming stripped 2 bases from V and 5 bases from J, with 13 bases between. Germline V lookup: CDR1 SGHRS, CDR2 YFSETQ. This CDR3 is 15 amino acids long. The CDR3 coding sequence is TGCGCCAGCAGCTTAGGGACGGAAAAAACCGGGGAGCTGTTTTTT. Translated, it gives CASSLGTEKTGELFF.

CDR3 coding DNA: TGTGCCAGCTTCTTGGGAGACAGCTCCTACGAGCAGTACTTC. Translated, it gives CASFLGDSSYEQYF. The V gene is TRBV21-1, the J gene TRBJ2-7. TRBV21-1 is shown as a pseudogene. This CDR3 contains 14 residues.

CDR3 bases: TGCGCCAGCAGTGAGGGGGGGCCTCGCGACGAGCAGTACTTC. It translates to CASSEGGPRDEQYF. The chain is built from TRBV10-2 and TRBJ2-7; D may be TRBD1 or TRBD2 (6 bases each). V lost 2 bases to trimming and J lost 5 bases, with 13 bases between them. CDR1 WSHSY and CDR2 SAAADI come from the germline V gene. The CDR3 is made up of 14 amino acids.

As to this clone: The same CDR3 is also encoded by other DNA sequences in this sample. V and J are TRBV5-1 and TRBJ2-3; D remains unclear. CDR1 is SGHRS and CDR2 is YFSETQ in the germline V gene. CDR3 length equals 12 residues. V was shortened by 0 bases and J by 2 bases, with 1 base between the two germline ends. The CDR3 DNA follows: TGCGCCAGCAGCTTGGCCACAGATACGCAGTATTTT. Its translation is CASSLATDTQYF.

The V call is TRBV5-6, the J call TRBJ2-3, with 11 nucleotides matching TRBD2. Germline loops: CDR1 SGHDT, CDR2 YYEEEE. This CDR3 region has 17 residues. V shed 0 bases, J shed 0 bases, and the junction held 3 bases outside the gene matches. The CDR3 DNA reads TGTGCCAGCAGCTTGGTTCTAGCGGGGGGTAGCACAGATACGCAGTATTTT. Protein sequence: CASSLVLAGGSTDTQYF.

Here the CDR3 DNA reads TGCGCCAGCAGCTTGGTAACGGCTGCATACAATGAGCAGTTCTTC. Its translation is CASSLVTAAYNEQFF. V is TRBV5-1 and J is TRBJ2-1; D not resolved. The V end lost 0 bases, the J end lost 4 bases, and 11 bases lay between the germline ends. This CDR3 spans 15 amino acids. CDR1 and CDR2 (germline): SGHRS, YFSETQ.

This clone has only one observation. This chain uses TRBV15 with TRBJ2-7; D remains unclear. Germline assignment: CDR1 LNHNV and CDR2 YYDKDF (reference sequence). The CDR3 consists of 13 residues. The germline V and J ends were trimmed by 0 bases and 6 bases, with 9 bases remaining between them. The CDR3 DNA reads as TGTGCCACCAGCAGAGATAAAACGGGCGAGCAGTACTTC. It translates to CATSRDKTGEQYF. Looking up the rest from reference TRBV15 and TRBJ2-7 gives the full variable domain: DAMVIQNPRYQVTQFGKPVTLSCSQTLNHNVMYWYQQKSSQAPKLLFHYYDKDFNNEADTPDNFQSRRPNTSFCFLDIRSPGLGDTAMYLCATSRDKTGEQYFGPGTRLTVT.

This chain links TRBV2 with TRBJ2-7, with D possibly called TRBD1 or TRBD2 (6 bases each). The CDR3 has 14 residues. Germline-derived CDR1 and CDR2 are SNHLY and FYNNEI. The V end lost 8 bases, the J end lost 1 base, and 15 bases lay between the germline ends. CDR3 nucleotide sequence: TGTGCCAGCTGGGAGGTACAGGGATCCTACGAGCAGTACTTC. As protein: CASWEVQGSYEQYF.

The J gene is TRBJ1-1, the V gene TRBV10-3, with D unclear. V was shortened by 4 bases and J by 0 bases, with 3 bases between the two germline ends. The CDR3 is 12 amino acids. The germline gives CDR1 ENHRY, CDR2 SYGVKD. CDR3 coding DNA: TGTGCCATCAGTGCGCTGAACACTGAAGCTTTCTTT. This gives the protein CAISALNTEAFF.

The chain employs TRBV23-1 and TRBJ1-1; D call uncertain. TRBV23-1 is recorded as an ORF, its role being uncertain. Trimming shortened V by 0 bases and J by 2 bases, and 10 bases separated the two germline ends. The CDR3 spans 15 residues. In DNA form, the CDR3 reads TGCGCCAGCAGTCAATCGCGGCAGAAAAACACTGAAGCTTTCTTT. It codes for CASSQSRQKNTEAFF.

The chain recombines TRBV19 with TRBJ1-1; D gene ambiguous. With 3 bases removed from V and 4 bases from J, the gap between germline ends came to 9 bases. The length of the CDR3 is 13 residues. From germline, CDR1 is LNHDA and CDR2 SQIVND (reference sequence). CDR3 amino acids: CASSIPGSTEAFF. The CDR3 nucleotides read TGTGCCAGTAGTATTCCGGGGAGCACTGAAGCTTTCTTT.

The rearrangement joins TRBV6-5 to TRBJ1-5, with D unclear. Deletions cut 4 bases from V and 5 bases from J, with 12 bases between. The germline V gene encodes CDR1 MNHEY and CDR2 SVGAGI. The CDR3 is 14 amino acids. For the CDR3, the DNA is TGTGCCAGCAGTTTCACCGGGGTCCATCAGCCCCAGCATTTT. Translating gives CASSFTGVHQPQHF.

The CDR3 region has the DNA TGTGCCAGCTCACTGAATCCGGGACAGGGAGGCTATGGCTACACCTTC. Translating gives CASSLNPGQGGYGYTF. V gene TRBV18 combines with J gene TRBJ1-2; 9 bases match TRBD1. CDR3 size: 16 residues. With V trimmed by 4 bases and J by 4 bases, 10 bases remained unmatched. Germline values: CDR1 KGHSH, CDR2 LQKENI.